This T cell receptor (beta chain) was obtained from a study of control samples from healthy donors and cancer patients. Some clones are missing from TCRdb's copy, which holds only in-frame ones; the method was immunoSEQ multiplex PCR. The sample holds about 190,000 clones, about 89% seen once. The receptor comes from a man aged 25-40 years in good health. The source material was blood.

The CDR3 loop is CASSQQGTDTQYF. CDR3 sequence (DNA): TGTGCCAGCAGCCAACAAGGCACAGATACGCAGTATTTT. The V call is TRBV7-2, the J call TRBJ2-3, with unresolved D. The germline V gene encodes CDR1 SGHTA and CDR2 FQGNSA. The V gene lost 5 bases and the J gene lost 1 base, with 7 bases spanning the gap. This CDR3 is built from 13 residues.